Below, one T cell receptor beta chain is given with its context. Measured with immunoSEQ multiplex PCR; TCRdb has only the in-frame clones, and not every one. The profile covers over 300,000 clones, with 70% to 90% appearing a single time and approximately 5% taken by the ten largest. With V trimmed by 5 bases and J by 7 bases, 4 bases remained unmatched. The CDR3 has 11 amino acids. The germline CDR1 and CDR2 sequences are SQVTM and ANQGSEA. Cohort 3 recovery required two negative PCRs, clearance, or symptom resolution. This record comes from a study of blood T cell repertoires in COVID-19. Sequenced input: PBMCs or T cells enriched from blood (not recorded which). V is TRBV29-1 and J is TRBJ1-1, with 7 bases matching TRBD1. The sequence came from a woman in her 30s who had recovered from COVID-19. The CDR3 nucleotides read TGCAGCGTTTCCCGGGACAGTGAAGCTTTCTTT. Amino acid sequence: CSVSRDSEAFF.